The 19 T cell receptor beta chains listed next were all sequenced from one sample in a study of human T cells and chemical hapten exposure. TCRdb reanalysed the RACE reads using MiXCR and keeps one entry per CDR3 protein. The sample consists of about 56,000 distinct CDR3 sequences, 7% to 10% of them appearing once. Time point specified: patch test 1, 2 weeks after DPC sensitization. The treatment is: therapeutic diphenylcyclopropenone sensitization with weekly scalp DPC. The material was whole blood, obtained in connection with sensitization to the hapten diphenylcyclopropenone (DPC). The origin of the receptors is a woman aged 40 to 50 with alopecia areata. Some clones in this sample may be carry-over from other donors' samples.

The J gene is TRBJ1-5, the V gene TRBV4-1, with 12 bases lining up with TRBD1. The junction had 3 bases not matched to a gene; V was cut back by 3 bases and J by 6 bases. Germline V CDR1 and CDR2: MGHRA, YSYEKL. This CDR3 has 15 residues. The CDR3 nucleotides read TGCGCCAGCAGCCAGGGACAGGGGGCGACTCAGCCCCAGCATTTT. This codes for CASSQGQGATQPQHF.

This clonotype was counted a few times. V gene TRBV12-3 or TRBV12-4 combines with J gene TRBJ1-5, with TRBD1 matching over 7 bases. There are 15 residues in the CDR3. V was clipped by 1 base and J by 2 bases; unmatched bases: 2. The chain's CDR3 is CASSLVGGGNQPQHF. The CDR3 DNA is TGTGCCAGCAGTTTAGTAGGGGGCGGCAATCAGCCCCAGCATTTT.

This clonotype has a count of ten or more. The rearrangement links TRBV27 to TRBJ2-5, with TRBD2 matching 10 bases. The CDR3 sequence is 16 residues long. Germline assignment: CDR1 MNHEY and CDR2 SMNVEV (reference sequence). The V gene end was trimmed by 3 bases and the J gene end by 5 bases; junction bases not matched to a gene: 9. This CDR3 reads CASSFERGGVGETQYF. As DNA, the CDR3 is TGTGCCAGCAGTTTCGAGCGGGGGGGCGTCGGGGAGACCCAGTACTTC.

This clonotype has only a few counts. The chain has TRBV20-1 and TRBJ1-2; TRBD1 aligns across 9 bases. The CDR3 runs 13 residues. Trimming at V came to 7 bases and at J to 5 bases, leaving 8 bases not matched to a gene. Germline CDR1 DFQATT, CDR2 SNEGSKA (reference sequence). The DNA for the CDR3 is TGCAGTGTAGCCGACAGGGGGGTGTATGGCTACACCTTC. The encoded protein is CSVADRGVYGYTF.

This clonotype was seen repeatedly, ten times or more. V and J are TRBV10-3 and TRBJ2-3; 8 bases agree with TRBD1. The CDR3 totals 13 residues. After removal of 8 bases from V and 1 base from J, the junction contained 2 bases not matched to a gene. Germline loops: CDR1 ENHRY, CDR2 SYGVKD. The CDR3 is CAIQQGGTDTQYF. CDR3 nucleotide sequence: TGTGCCATCCAACAGGGGGGCACAGATACGCAGTATTTT.

The CDR3 is CASSLLAGLVYNEQFF. CDR3 bases: TGTGCCAGCAGCTTACTAGCGGGGCTCGTCTACAATGAGCAGTTCTTC. V gene TRBV7-2 combines with J gene TRBJ2-1, with 9 bases lining up with TRBD2. CDR3 length: 16 amino acids. In germline, CDR1 is SGHTA, CDR2 FQGNSA. The V segment lost 2 bases and the J segment 3 bases; nucleotides outside the gene matches: 5.

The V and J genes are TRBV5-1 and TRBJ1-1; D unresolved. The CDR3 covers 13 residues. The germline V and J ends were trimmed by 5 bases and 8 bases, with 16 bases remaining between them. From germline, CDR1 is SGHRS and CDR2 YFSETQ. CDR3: CASRARQRLEAFF. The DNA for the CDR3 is TGCGCCAGCAGAGCCAGACAACGATTGGAAGCTTTCTTT.

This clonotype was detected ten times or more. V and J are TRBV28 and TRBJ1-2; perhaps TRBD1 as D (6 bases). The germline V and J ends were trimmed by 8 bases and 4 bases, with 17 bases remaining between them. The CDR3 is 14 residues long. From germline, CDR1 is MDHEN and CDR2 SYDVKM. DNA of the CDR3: TGTGCCAGCGAGCGCAGCGACAGGATCTATGGCTACACCTTC. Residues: CASERSDRIYGYTF.

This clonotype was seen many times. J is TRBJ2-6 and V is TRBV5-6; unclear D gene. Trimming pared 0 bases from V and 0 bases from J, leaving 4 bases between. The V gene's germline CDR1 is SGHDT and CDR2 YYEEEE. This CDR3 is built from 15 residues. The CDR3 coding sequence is TGTGCCAGCAGCTTGGTGTACTCTGGGGCCAACGTCCTGACTTTC. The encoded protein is CASSLVYSGANVLTF.

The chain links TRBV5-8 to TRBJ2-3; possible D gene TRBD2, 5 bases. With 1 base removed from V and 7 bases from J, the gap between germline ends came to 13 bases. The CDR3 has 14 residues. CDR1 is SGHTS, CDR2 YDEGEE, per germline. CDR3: CASSLNPPGNTQYF. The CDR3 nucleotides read TGTGCCAGCAGCTTGAATCCTCCGGGGAATACGCAGTATTTT.

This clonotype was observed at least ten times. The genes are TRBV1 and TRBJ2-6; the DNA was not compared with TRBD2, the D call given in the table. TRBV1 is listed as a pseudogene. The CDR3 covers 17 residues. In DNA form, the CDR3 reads TGCACCAGCGGGACTAAGGGGGATCTCTCTGGGGCCAACGTCCTGACTTTC. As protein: CTSGTKGDLSGANVLTF.

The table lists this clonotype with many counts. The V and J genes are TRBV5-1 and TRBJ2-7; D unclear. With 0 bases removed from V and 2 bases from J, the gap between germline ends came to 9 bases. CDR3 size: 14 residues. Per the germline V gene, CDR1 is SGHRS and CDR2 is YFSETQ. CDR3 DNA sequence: TGCGCCAGCAGCTTGGTGGTAAGTCCCTACGAGCAGTACTTC. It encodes CASSLVVSPYEQYF. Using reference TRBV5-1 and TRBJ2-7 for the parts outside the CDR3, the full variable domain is KAGVTQTPRYLIKTRGQQVTLSCSPISGHRSVSWYQQTPGQGLQFLFEYFSETQRNKGNFPGRFSGRQFSNSRSEMNVSTLELGDSALYLCASSLVVSPYEQYFGPGTRLTVT.

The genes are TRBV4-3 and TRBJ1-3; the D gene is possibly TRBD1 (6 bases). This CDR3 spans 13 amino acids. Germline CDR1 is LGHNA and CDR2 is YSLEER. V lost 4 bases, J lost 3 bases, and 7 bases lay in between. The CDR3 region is CASSRTVGNTIYF. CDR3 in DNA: TGCGCCAGCAGCCGGACAGTTGGAAACACCATATATTTT.

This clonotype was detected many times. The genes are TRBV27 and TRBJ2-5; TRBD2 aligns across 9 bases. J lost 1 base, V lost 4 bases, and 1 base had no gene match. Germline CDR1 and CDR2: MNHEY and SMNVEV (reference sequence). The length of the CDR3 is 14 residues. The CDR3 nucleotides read TGTGCCAGCAGTTGGCGGGGGGGCCAAGAGACCCAGTACTTC. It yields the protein CASSWRGGQETQYF.

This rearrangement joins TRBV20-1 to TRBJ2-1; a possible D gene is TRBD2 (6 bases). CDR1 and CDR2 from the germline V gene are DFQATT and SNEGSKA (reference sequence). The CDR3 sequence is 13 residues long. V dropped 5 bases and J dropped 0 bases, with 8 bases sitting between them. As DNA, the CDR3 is TGCAGTGCTGGGACTCACTCCTACAATGAGCAGTTCTTC. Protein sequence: CSAGTHSYNEQFF.

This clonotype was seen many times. CDR3 nucleotide sequence: TGTGCCAGGAGGGGGAGGGACACTGAAGCTTTCTTT. It yields the protein CARRGRDTEAFF. This sequence joins TRBV19 and TRBJ1-1, with TRBD1 as a possible D gene (6 bases). V was cut by 9 bases and J by 3 bases, with 11 bases left in between. Germline V gene data show CDR1 as LNHDA and CDR2 as SQIVND (reference sequence). CDR3 size: 12 residues.

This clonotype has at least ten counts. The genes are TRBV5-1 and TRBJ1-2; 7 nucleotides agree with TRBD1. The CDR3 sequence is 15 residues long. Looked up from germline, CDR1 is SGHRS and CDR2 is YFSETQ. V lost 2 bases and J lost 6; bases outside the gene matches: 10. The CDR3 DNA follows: TGCGCCAGCAGCTTCGAATACAGGGGAGGGAATGGCTACACCTTC. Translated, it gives CASSFEYRGGNGYTF.

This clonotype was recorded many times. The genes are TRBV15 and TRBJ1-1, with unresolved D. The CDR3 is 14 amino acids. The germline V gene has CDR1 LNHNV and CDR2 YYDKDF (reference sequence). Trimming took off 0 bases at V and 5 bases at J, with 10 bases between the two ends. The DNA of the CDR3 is TGTGCCACCAGCAGAGATCTTCCCGGGACTGAAGCTTTCTTT. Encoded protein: CATSRDLPGTEAFF.

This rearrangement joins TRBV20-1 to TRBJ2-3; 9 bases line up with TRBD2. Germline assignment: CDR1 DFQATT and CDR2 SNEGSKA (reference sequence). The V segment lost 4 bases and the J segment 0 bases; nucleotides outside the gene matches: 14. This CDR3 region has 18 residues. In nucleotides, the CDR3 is TGCAGTGCTAATTTTGGCGGGGGGGCCATTCCTAGCACAGATACGCAGTATTTT. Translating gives CSANFGGGAIPSTDTQYF.